These 8 T cell receptor beta chains share one sample of origin, sequenced in a study of OX40 agonist ivuxolimab in advanced cancers. Library preparation was by the immunoSEQ multiplex PCR assay. This is the immuneACCESS table as TCRdb keeps it, with only in-frame sequences that have V and J called. A part of the clones is gone; compared with another copy, unresolved V genes explain less than half, and the rest is unexplained. Within this sample are 75,000 to 100,000 clones, with 70% to 90% of them counted one time only. In total, the top ten clones hold over 1.5% of the sample. The starting material was CD4+ or CD8+ T cells sorted from blood, obtained in a trial of the OX40 agonist ivuxolimab. The receptors come from an adult with an advanced solid tumor such as melanoma, head and neck, liver or kidney cancer.

This chain connects TRBV9 to TRBJ2-7; D unclear. The V gene lost 9 bases and the J gene lost 2 bases, with 15 bases spanning the gap. This CDR3 contains 13 residues. Germline V gene data show CDR1 as SGDLS and CDR2 as YYNGEE. The CDR3 DNA reads as TGTGCCACTCCAGTAGGGAAAACCTACGAGCAGTACTTC. Its protein product is CATPVGKTYEQYF.

As for this clone: A junction boundary mismatches the germline segment, possibly from a read error. The V call is TRBV7-9, the J call TRBJ2-1, with 9 positions matching TRBD2. The CDR3 spans 16 residues. Germline values: CDR1 SEHNR, CDR2 FQNEAQ (reference sequence). The CDR3 nucleotides read TGTGCCAGCAGCTTAGTGGGCGGGAGGGCCTACAGTGAGCAGTTCTTC. Translation: CASSLVGGRAYSEQFF.

The V gene is TRBV7-2, the J gene TRBJ1-2; D is uncertain. CDR1 and CDR2 (germline): SGHTA, FQGNSA. V gave up 0 bases and J gave up 3 bases, with 11 bases separating them. CDR3 length equals 15 residues. The CDR3 DNA reads TGTGCCAGCAGCTTAGCGGTTGGCGATCACTATGGCTACACCTTC. It is translated as CASSLAVGDHYGYTF.

The chain couples TRBV5-1 to TRBJ1-4, with TRBD1 matching over 11 bases. J lost 6 bases, V lost 3 bases, and 10 bases had no gene match. This CDR3 spans 17 amino acids. Per germline, CDR1 SGHRS and CDR2 YFSETQ. The CDR3 protein is CASSSGQGARIDEKLFF. The DNA for the CDR3 is TGCGCCAGCAGCTCCGGACAGGGGGCGAGAATTGATGAAAAACTGTTTTTT.

The chain carries TRBV6-5 and TRBJ2-5, with D tentatively TRBD2 (6 bases). The DNA end favors TRBJ2-7, so the J call may be wrong. The CDR3 is 14 amino acids. Germline CDR1 MNHEY, CDR2 SVGAGI. CDR3 nucleotide sequence: TGTGCCAGCAGTTCGGCGACTAGTCGCTACGAGCAGTACTTC. Residues: CASSSATSRYEQYF.

Remarks on this clone: A read error may account for a junction end that differs from germline. The genes are TRBV10-3 and TRBJ2-2, with TRBD1 matching over 7 bases. Germline V gene sequence: CDR1 ENHRY, CDR2 SYGVKD. The CDR3 is 13 residues long. CDR3 loop: CATSGGVTGELFF. The CDR3 DNA reads as TGTGCCACCTCAGGGGGAGTGACCGGGGAACTGTTTTTT.

The V call is TRBV28, the J call TRBJ2-1, with D uncertain. Looked up from germline, CDR1 is MDHEN and CDR2 is SYDVKM. This CDR3 contains 14 residues. V was shortened by 0 bases and J by 5 bases, with 8 bases between the two germline ends. CDR3 sequence reads: CASSLWASNNEQFF. CDR3 bases: TGTGCCAGCAGTTTATGGGCGTCTAACAATGAGCAGTTCTTC.

This rearrangement joins TRBV28 to TRBJ1-5; a weak D match, TRBD1 (6 bases). Germline V CDR1 and CDR2: MDHEN, SYDVKM. Trimming took off 5 bases at V and 0 bases at J, with 14 bases between the two ends. This CDR3 has 16 residues. The CDR3 here is CASSADSLNSNQPQHF. As DNA, the CDR3 is TGTGCCAGCAGTGCGGACAGCCTCAATAGCAATCAGCCCCAGCATTTT.